This T cell receptor beta chain was retrieved from a study of shared clonotypes between healthy human individuals. Overall study results and limits: Few donors limited the genetic and exposure-history diversity represented. Clonotypes which were not shared had lower generation probabilities than clonotypes that all four donors shared.

Germline V gene lookup returns CDR1 SGHVS and CDR2 FQNEAQ. The V end was cut by 0 bases, the J end by 3 bases, with 8 bases between. The CDR3 totals 14 residues. As for this clone: Its antigen is still unknown.

CD8 cells regarded as naive lacked CD45RO, were positively chosen for CCR7, and omitted terminally differentiated effector memory CD45RA+ cells. Profiling relied on immunoSEQ multiplex PCR, and the TCRdb table lists in-frame clones only, not all of them. The profile shows more than 2 million clones, around 95% of them singletons. This chain uses TRBV7-8 with TRBJ1-1, with a possible D match to TRBD1 (5 bases). The receptor was derived from a man in his late teens or twenties in good health. Some clones in this sample may be carry-over from other donors' samples. The sample consisted of naive CD8+ T cells from PBMCs. The CDR3 reads CASSLARGYTEAFF. CDR3 DNA sequence: TGTGCCAGCAGCTTAGCCCGGGGGTACACTGAAGCTTTCTTT.